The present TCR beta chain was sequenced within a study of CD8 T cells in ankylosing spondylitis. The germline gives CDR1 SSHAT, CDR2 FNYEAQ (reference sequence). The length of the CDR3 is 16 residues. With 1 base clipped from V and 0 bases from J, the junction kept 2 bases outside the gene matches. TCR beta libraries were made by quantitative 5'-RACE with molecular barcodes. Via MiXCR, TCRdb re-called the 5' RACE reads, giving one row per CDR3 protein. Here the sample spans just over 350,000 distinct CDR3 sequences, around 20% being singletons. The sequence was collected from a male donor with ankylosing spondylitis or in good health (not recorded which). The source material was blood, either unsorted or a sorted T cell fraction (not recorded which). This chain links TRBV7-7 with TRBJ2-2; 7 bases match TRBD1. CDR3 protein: CASSLDGTANTGELFF. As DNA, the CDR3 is TGTGCCAGCAGCTTAGACGGGACAGCGAACACCGGGGAGCTGTTTTTT.